This T cell receptor beta chain was found in a study of blood T cell repertoires in COVID-19. About the study: Samples taken during acute and convalescent COVID-19 were collected in the United States, Italy and Spain.

The sample holds one count of this clone. Assay: immunoSEQ multiplex PCR; the TCRdb copy retains only in-frame clones and omits some. The sample shows around 280,000 clones, 87% of them seen only once. Sequenced sample: PBMCs or T cells enriched from blood (not recorded which). The receptor comes from a woman aged 40 to 50 who had recovered from COVID-19.

The CDR3: CASKRGHEQFF. The CDR3 DNA reads as TGTGCCAGTAAGAGGGGGCATGAGCAGTTCTTC. This chain connects TRBV6-5 to TRBJ2-1; 7 bases map to TRBD1. CDR1 and CDR2 (germline): MNHEY, SVGAGI. The CDR3 contains 11 residues. V was clipped by 9 bases and J by 8 bases; unmatched bases: 4.